The 26 T cell receptor beta chains below all came from one sample that was sequenced in a study of radiation and T cells in renal cell carcinoma. Sequencing was performed with immunoSEQ multiplex PCR; in TCRdb, only in-frame clones are kept and a portion is missing. The table lists 40,000 to 45,000 clones, nearly 85% of them singletons, with about 30% in the top ten. The time point is: blood 4 weeks post-SBRT, at nephrectomy. Treatment specified: 15 Gy SBRT to primary tumor, nephrectomy 4 weeks later. This specimen was blood, taken from a patient whose treatment included radiotherapy and nephrectomy. The receptors here all came from a woman aged 65 to 85 with renal cell carcinoma.

The chain uses TRBV4-1 and TRBJ1-4; D remains unclear. The CDR3 runs to 14 residues. V lost 3 bases, J lost 8 bases, and 13 bases lay in between. Germline CDR1 and CDR2: MGHRA and YSYEKL. CDR3 nucleotides: TGCGCCAGCAGCCAGGGTCAGCTCAGGGAAAAACTGTTTTTT. It specifies CASSQGQLREKLFF.

This chain links TRBV4-1 with TRBJ2-5; 13 bases match TRBD2. The CDR3 runs 18 residues. Germline assignment: CDR1 MGHRA and CDR2 YSYEKL. Trimming removed 0 bases from V and 5 bases from J; junction bases left unmatched: 9. CDR3 DNA sequence: TGCGCCAGCAGCCAAGATTGGCGGACTAGCGGGAGTGAGGAGACCCAGTACTTC. Translating it yields CASSQDWRTSGSEETQYF.

This clone was seen a single time. V usage is TRBV23-1 and J usage is TRBJ2-2; TRBD1 or TRBD2 may be the D gene (5 bases each). TRBV23-1 is designated an ORF whose function remains uncertain. CDR3 length: 16 residues. Trimming stripped 7 bases from V and 0 bases from J, with 15 bases between. In DNA form, the CDR3 reads TGCGCCAGCACTCTACGGCGAGGGGCGAACACCGGGGAGCTGTTTTTT. Its protein product is CASTLRRGANTGELFF.

The V and J genes are TRBV18 and TRBJ2-1, with 8 bases matching TRBD1. The V and J ends lost 8 bases and 7 bases, in that order; junction bases with no gene match: 10. Germline values: CDR1 KGHSH, CDR2 LQKENI. CDR3 length: 14 amino acids. This CDR3 reads CASQGSGGWNEQFF. CDR3 nucleotide sequence: TGTGCCAGCCAGGGGTCAGGGGGCTGGAATGAGCAGTTCTTC.

V gene TRBV5-1 combines with J gene TRBJ1-5; 7 bases are shared with TRBD1. The germline gives CDR1 SGHRS, CDR2 YFSETQ. This CDR3 spans 14 amino acids. V gave up 1 base and J gave up 4 bases; unmatched junction bases: 2. CDR3: CASSLMGQNQPQHF. CDR3 DNA sequence: TGCGCCAGCAGCTTGATGGGACAGAATCAGCCCCAGCATTTT.

This clone turned up a few times. This chain joins TRBV9 and TRBJ2-7; the match to TRBD1 covers 10 bases. The CDR3 consists of 15 residues. Germline CDR1 reads SGDLS; CDR2 reads YYNGEE. V shed 3 bases, J shed 2 bases, and the junction held 5 bases outside the gene matches. CDR3 protein: CASSGPGTGAYEQYF. The CDR3 nucleotides are TGTGCCAGCAGCGGACCCGGGACAGGGGCCTACGAGCAGTACTTC.

This clone is categorized as medium-sized. This chain links TRBV30 with TRBJ2-3, with 13 bases lining up with TRBD2. CDR3 length: 15 residues. The trim removed 0 bases at V and 4 bases at J, leaving 1 base unmatched. Germline CDR1 reads GTSNPN; CDR2 reads SVGIG (reference sequence). This chain's CDR3 is CAWSVTSGRADTQYF. The CDR3, as DNA: TGTGCCTGGAGTGTAACTAGCGGGAGGGCAGATACGCAGTATTTT.

This chain joins TRBV19 and TRBJ1-5; 7 nucleotides agree with TRBD1. The CDR3 totals 16 residues. V shed 0 bases, J shed 2 bases, and the junction held 4 bases outside the gene matches. CDR1 LNHDA and CDR2 SQIVND come from the germline V gene (reference sequence). This CDR3 is CASSIEQGRRNQPQHF. The CDR3 DNA is TGTGCCAGTAGTATAGAACAGGGGAGACGCAATCAGCCCCAGCATTTT.

The chain recombines TRBV28 with TRBJ2-7, with D possibly being TRBD1 (5 bases). The germline CDR1 and CDR2 sequences are MDHEN and SYDVKM. V lost 3 bases and J lost 2, with 8 bases in between. CDR3 size: 13 residues. The CDR3 loop reads CASSFDRTYEQYF. In nucleotides, the CDR3 is TGTGCCAGCAGTTTTGACAGAACCTACGAGCAGTACTTC.

The V and J genes are TRBV27 and TRBJ1-6, with D possibly matching TRBD1 (5 bases). V lost 4 bases and J lost 0, with 10 bases in between. The germline CDR1 and CDR2 sequences are MNHEY and SMNVEV (reference sequence). This CDR3 comprises 16 residues. CDR3 sequence: CASSSWGSSYNSPLHF. CDR3 coding DNA: TGTGCCAGCAGTTCTTGGGGGAGCTCCTATAATTCACCCCTCCACTTT.

This chain joins TRBV29-1 and TRBJ2-1; TRBD1 aligns across 11 bases. The CDR3 length is 14 residues. The germline V gene encodes CDR1 SQVTM and CDR2 ANQGSEA. Germline trimming cut 0 bases from V and 12 bases from J; bases unmatched to any gene: 7. For the CDR3, the DNA is TGCAGCGTTGAAGATCTGGGACAGGGGGTACGGCAGTTCTTC. Translating gives CSVEDLGQGVRQFF.

Only a few counts were recorded for this clone. In DNA form, the CDR3 reads TGTGCCAGTAGTATTGATCCAGCTTCCTACAATGAGCAGTTCTTC. Protein: CASSIDPASYNEQFF. This sequence joins TRBV19 and TRBJ2-1; unclear D gene. The CDR3 loop spans 15 amino acids. Deletions cut 3 bases from V and 1 base from J, with 10 bases between. From germline, CDR1 is LNHDA and CDR2 SQIVND (reference sequence).

This chain joins TRBV9 and TRBJ2-7, with D possibly being TRBD1 or TRBD2 (5 bases each). CDR3 length equals 15 residues. Between the trimmed V and J ends, which lost 2 bases and 2 bases, there was a span of 14 bases. CDR1 is SGDLS and CDR2 is YYNGEE in the germline V gene. The CDR3 loop is CASSVWGSGAYEQYF. CDR3 DNA sequence: TGTGCCAGCAGCGTTTGGGGGTCTGGGGCCTACGAGCAGTACTTC.

The genes are TRBV6-1 and TRBJ2-5, with D possibly being TRBD1 (5 bases). The germline CDR1 and CDR2 sequences are MNHNS and SASEGT. The CDR3 contains 13 residues. With 2 bases removed from V and 5 bases from J, the gap between germline ends came to 9 bases. For the CDR3, the DNA is TGTGCCAGCAGTGAAAATGGGGCGGAGACCCAGTACTTC. It translates to CASSENGAETQYF.

The chain has TRBV30 and TRBJ2-3, with D tentatively TRBD2 (5 bases). The germline V and J ends were trimmed by 1 base and 4 bases, with 15 bases remaining between them. The CDR3 length is 15 residues. Germline lookup yields CDR1 GTSNPN and CDR2 SVGIG (reference sequence). The CDR3 sequence: CAWSGSLANSDTQYF. DNA of the CDR3: TGTGCCTGGAGTGGGTCCCTAGCAAATTCAGATACGCAGTATTTT. Full variable domain (missing parts from reference TRBV30 and TRBJ2-3): SQTIHQWPATLVQPVGSPLSLECTVEGTSNPNLYWYRQAAGRGLQLLFYSVGIGQISSEVPQNLSASRPQDRQFILSSKKLLLSDSGFYLCAWSGSLANSDTQYFGPGTRLTVL.

The V and J genes are TRBV19 and TRBJ1-1, with TRBD1 matching over 8 bases. This CDR3 has 13 amino acids. The trim removed 10 bases at V and 1 base at J, leaving 5 bases unmatched. Germline loops: CDR1 LNHDA, CDR2 SQIVND (reference sequence). Here the CDR3 DNA reads TGTGCCACCGATGGACAGGGGAACACTGAAGCTTTCTTT. Residues: CATDGQGNTEAFF. The variable domain in full, completed from reference TRBV19 and TRBJ1-1, reads DGGITQSPKYLFRKEGQNVTLSCEQNLNHDAMYWYRQDPGQGLRLIYYSQIVNDFQKGDIAEGYSVSREKKESFPLTVTSAQKNPTAFYLCATDGQGNTEAFFGQGTRLTVV.

The chain employs TRBV5-6 and TRBJ2-6, with D maybe TRBD1 (6 bases). This CDR3 contains 18 residues. V lost 1 base, J lost 4 bases, and 18 bases lay in between. The germline gives CDR1 SGHDT, CDR2 YYEEEE. The CDR3, as DNA: TGTGCCAGCAGCTTGACCTGGGACACCCGAACCGGGGCCAACGTCCTGACTTTC. This translates into CASSLTWDTRTGANVLTF.

The chain links TRBV7-2 to TRBJ2-1; 7 positions match TRBD2. V lost 3 bases and J lost 4; bases outside the gene matches: 3. This CDR3 contains 14 residues. Germline-derived CDR1 and CDR2 are SGHTA and FQGNSA. The CDR3 loop reads CASSFLAGYNEQFF. In DNA form, the CDR3 reads TGTGCCAGCAGCTTTTTAGCGGGTTACAATGAGCAGTTCTTC. The whole variable domain, remainder taken from reference TRBV7-2 and TRBJ2-1, is GAGVSQSPSNKVTEKGKDVELRCDPISGHTALYWYRQSLGQGLEFLIYFQGNSAPDKSGLPSDRFSAERTGGSVSTLTIQRTQQEDSAVYLCASSFLAGYNEQFFGPGTRLTVL.

This rearrangement joins TRBV18 to TRBJ2-7; 8 nucleotides agree with TRBD1. This CDR3 has 14 residues. Germline trimming cut 8 bases from V and 5 bases from J; bases unmatched to any gene: 11. Germline V gene lookup returns CDR1 KGHSH and CDR2 LQKENI. CDR3 bases: TGTGCCAGCGCGGCGGGACAGGAGATCCACGAGCAGTACTTC. Translated, it gives CASAAGQEIHEQYF.

The chain links TRBV28 to TRBJ2-5; 13 bases are a match to TRBD2. The V segment lost 2 bases and the J segment 2 bases; nucleotides outside the gene matches: 2. Germline V CDR1 and CDR2: MDHEN, SYDVKM. The CDR3 totals 16 residues. Written as DNA, the CDR3 is TGTGCCAGCAGTTTACTGGGACTAGCGGGGCAAGAGACCCAGTACTTC. Translated, it gives CASSLLGLAGQETQYF.

V and J are TRBV4-3 and TRBJ1-1; possibly TRBD1 for D (5 bases). CDR3 length equals 15 residues. V was cut by 1 base and J by 5 bases, with 14 bases left in between. The V gene's germline CDR1 is LGHNA and CDR2 YSLEER. CDR3 loop: CASSQGSLGGTEAFF. The CDR3 DNA reads TGCGCCAGCAGCCAAGGTTCTCTCGGGGGGACTGAAGCTTTCTTT.

This chain joins TRBV5-6 and TRBJ2-5; 12 bases match TRBD2. This CDR3 is built from 16 residues. V shed 1 base and J 4 bases; nucleotides not matched to a gene: 5. Per germline, CDR1 SGHDT and CDR2 YYEEEE. CDR3: CASSLRPGLAGETQYF. The CDR3 DNA follows: TGTGCCAGCAGCTTGCGACCGGGACTAGCGGGAGAGACCCAGTACTTC.

The chain joins TRBV10-3 to TRBJ1-2, with TRBD1 as a possible D gene (5 bases). Trimming stripped 2 bases from V and 2 bases from J, with 9 bases between. The CDR3 consists of 14 residues. The germline CDR1 and CDR2 sequences are ENHRY and SYGVKD. The CDR3 DNA reads as TGTGCCATCAGTGAGGGGACCCCCAACTATGGCTACACCTTC. This translates into CAISEGTPNYGYTF.

This clone was observed a handful of times. This chain uses TRBV19 with TRBJ2-5, with D unresolved. V dropped 5 bases and J dropped 0 bases, with 7 bases sitting between them. This CDR3 is built from 13 residues. The germline V gene has CDR1 LNHDA and CDR2 SQIVND (reference sequence). DNA for the CDR3: TGTGCCAGTAGTGTATATAACCAAGAGACCCAGTACTTC. Translation gives CASSVYNQETQYF.

This clone was seen more than once but under ten times. The V gene is TRBV4-1, the J gene TRBJ1-6; perhaps TRBD1 as D (5 bases). The CDR3 sequence is 15 residues long. Germline V gives CDR1 MGHRA, CDR2 YSYEKL. Trimming removed 4 bases from V and 14 bases from J, with 21 bases in between. The CDR3 region is CASSLLGGSGRSLHF. The CDR3 nucleotides are TGCGCCAGCAGCCTGCTGGGGGGTAGTGGTCGGTCCCTCCACTTT.

The chain uses TRBV2 and TRBJ1-2, with D perhaps matching TRBD1 (6 bases). Germline CDR1 SNHLY, CDR2 FYNNEI. This CDR3 is 13 amino acids long. V was shortened by 6 bases and J by 8 bases, with 16 bases between the two germline ends. Here the CDR3 DNA reads TGTGCCAGCAGGGACAGCCCAGTCGAGGGCTACACCTTC. Its protein is CASRDSPVEGYTF.